These T cell receptor beta chains were read from a single sample in a study of blood T cell repertoires in COVID-19. The repertoire was sequenced with immunoSEQ multiplex PCR; TCRdb's copy has only in-frame clones and lacks some. The sample records some 490,000 clones, approximately 91% being singletons. Sequencing was carried out using PBMCs or T cells enriched from blood (not recorded which). The receptors originated from a woman aged 60-75 years who had recovered from COVID-19. CDR3s include the opening cysteine and the closing phenylalanine or tryptophan. D genes are given only for firm matches. Some rows have no size entry. The others give once, few or many, or a class for an expanded clone.

j_gene	abundance	d_gene	v_gene	CDR3aa	CDR3nt
TRBJ2-5	NA	TRBD1	TRBV3-1/TRBV3-2	CASRDRAETQYF	TGTGCCAGCCGGGACAGGGCAGAGACCCAGTACTTC
TRBJ2-3	NA	TRBD1	TRBV5-4	CASSLAGQGRADTQYF	TGTGCCAGCAGCTTGGCTGGACAGGGGCGCGCAGATACGCAGTATTTT
TRBJ1-4	NA	NA	TRBV5-4	CASSLAGSYEKLFF	TGTGCCAGCAGCTTGGCGGGGAGCTATGAAAAACTGTTTTTT
TRBJ2-1	NA	TRBD2	TRBV6-5	CASRRLAGDYNEQFF	TGTGCCAGCAGACGACTAGCGGGGGACTACAATGAGCAGTTCTTC
TRBJ1-6	NA	NA	TRBV5-6	CASSSYSWGVGSPLHF	TGTGCCAGCAGCTCTTACTCATGGGGAGTCGGTTCACCCCTCCACTTT
TRBJ1-5	NA	NA	TRBV2	CASTGEAYSNQPQHF	TGTGCCAGCACGGGGGAAGCTTACTCCAATCAGCCCCAGCATTTT
TRBJ2-3	NA	TRBD2	TRBV30	CAGGTSGGADTQYF	TGTGCCGGAGGGACTAGCGGGGGTGCAGATACGCAGTATTTT
TRBJ1-1	NA	NA	TRBV2	CASSALPNTEAFF	TGTGCCAGCAGTGCCCTCCCGAACACTGAAGCTTTCTTT
TRBJ1-1	NA	TRBD1	TRBV6-5	CASSWTGATNTEAFF	TGTGCCAGCAGCTGGACAGGGGCAACAAACACTGAAGCTTTCTTT
TRBJ2-2	once	TRBD1	TRBV12-5	CASGSGQGATGELFF	TGTGCTAGTGGTTCCGGACAGGGGGCCACCGGGGAGCTGTTTTTT
TRBJ1-5	few	TRBD1	TRBV7-9	CASSLGDSSNQPQHF	TGTGCCAGCAGCTTAGGGGACAGTAGCAATCAGCCCCAGCATTTT
TRBJ2-3	NA	TRBD1	TRBV28	CASSSGQGDTQYF	TGTGCCAGCAGTTCCGGACAGGGGGATACGCAGTATTTT
TRBJ2-7	NA	TRBD2	TRBV5-1	CASSSRGGTFYEQYF	TGCGCCAGCAGCTCCCGGGGAGGGACTTTCTACGAGCAGTACTTC
TRBJ2-2	NA	NA	TRBV27	CASSLWVTDPGELFF	TGTGCCAGCAGTTTATGGGTGACAGATCCCGGGGAGCTGTTTTTT
TRBJ2-2	NA	TRBD2	TRBV5-1	CATRAGLVPTGELFF	TGCGCCACCAGAGCGGGACTAGTCCCCACCGGGGAGCTGTTTTTT
TRBJ1-4	NA	NA	TRBV19	CASSMTSAGTNEKLFF	TGTGCCAGTAGTATGACCTCGGCGGGCACTAATGAAAAACTGTTTTTT
TRBJ2-5	NA	NA	TRBV7-2	CASSLGQGRGIETQYF	TGTGCCAGCAGCTTAGGTCAAGGACGGGGGATAGAGACCCAGTACTTC
TRBJ1-5	NA	TRBD1	TRBV12-5	CASARGLNQPQHF	TGTGCTAGCGCCAGGGGGCTCAATCAGCCCCAGCATTTT
TRBJ2-2	NA	NA	TRBV6-1	CASSEQTGNTGELFF	TGTGCCAGCAGTGAGCAGACAGGGAACACCGGGGAGCTGTTTTTT
TRBJ1-6	NA	TRBD1	TRBV28	CASDGQGRSPLHF	TGTGCCAGCGACGGACAGGGTCGTTCACCCCTCCACTTT
TRBJ1-1	NA	NA	TRBV15	CATSRDRGRTEAFF	TGTGCCACCAGCAGAGATCGGGGGAGGACTGAAGCTTTCTTT
TRBJ1-4	NA	NA	TRBV27	CASRWGSGKSNEKLFF	TGTGCCAGCAGGTGGGGTTCGGGGAAATCTAATGAAAAACTGTTTTTT
TRBJ2-3	NA	NA	TRBV9	CASSVHGTRTDTQYF	TGTGCCAGCAGCGTACACGGGACTCGCACAGATACGCAGTATTTT
TRBJ2-3	NA	NA	TRBV5-1	CASSSYGGARDTQYF	TGCGCCAGCAGCTCGTATGGGGGGGCGAGGGATACGCAGTATTTT
TRBJ1-1	NA	NA	TRBV12-3/TRBV12-4	CASRTGGNTEAFF	TGTGCCAGCAGGACAGGCGGTAACACTGAAGCTTTCTTT
TRBJ2-7	few	NA	TRBV7-9	CASSFFLREQYF	TGTGCCAGCAGCTTCTTTCTCCGGGAGCAGTACTTC
TRBJ1-6	NA	TRBD1	TRBV3-1/TRBV3-2	CASSRGQYNSPLHF	TGTGCCAGCAGCCGGGGACAGTATAATTCACCCCTCCACTTT
TRBJ1-1	once	NA	TRBV2	CASSELNTANTEAFF	TGTGCCAGCAGTGAGTTAAACACAGCGAACACTGAAGCTTTCTTT
TRBJ1-4	NA	TRBD1	TRBV27	CASSLYTGGHSNEKLFF	TGTGCCAGCAGTTTATATACAGGGGGCCATAGTAATGAAAAACTGTTTTTT
TRBJ2-2	NA	NA	TRBV24-1	CATRDRNTGELFF	TGTGCCACCAGGGACAGGAACACCGGGGAGCTGTTTTTT
TRBJ2-5	NA	NA	TRBV7-2	CASSLDNQETQYF	TGTGCCAGCAGCTTAGACAACCAAGAGACCCAGTACTTC
TRBJ1-1	NA	NA	TRBV4-2	CASSQRVGARTEAFF	TGTGCCAGCAGCCAAAGGGTTGGGGCTCGAACTGAAGCTTTCTTT
TRBJ1-2	NA	NA	TRBV5-1	CASSLADPAGYGYTF	TGCGCCAGCAGCCTAGCGGACCCGGCGGGGTATGGCTACACCTTC
TRBJ2-2	NA	NA	TRBV14	CASSEKGWRALNTGELFF	TGTGCCAGCAGCGAGAAAGGCTGGAGGGCACTGAACACCGGGGAGCTGTTTTTT
TRBJ2-1	NA	TRBD2	TRBV9	CASSAYSGGGYNEQFF	TGTGCCAGCAGCGCCTATAGCGGGGGGGGTTACAATGAGCAGTTCTTC
TRBJ2-2	NA	NA	TRBV4-2	CASSQEGRGVGAGELFF	TGTGCCAGCAGCCAAGAAGGCAGGGGAGTTGGGGCCGGGGAGCTGTTTTTT
TRBJ2-3	NA	NA	TRBV2	CASSEALASSTDTQYF	TGTGCCAGCAGTGAAGCCCTCGCGTCTAGCACAGATACGCAGTATTTT
TRBJ2-2	NA	TRBD1	TRBV18	CASSPPSGTGGTGELFF	TGTGCCAGCTCACCACCTTCCGGGACAGGGGGCACCGGGGAGCTGTTTTTT
TRBJ2-1	NA	TRBD2	TRBV6-5	CAAGLAGGSEQFF	TGTGCCGCAGGACTAGCGGGGGGGAGTGAGCAGTTCTTC
TRBJ2-1	NA	NA	TRBV7-9	CASSLGSNEQFF	TGTGCCAGCAGCTTAGGGAGCAATGAGCAGTTCTTC
TRBJ1-2	NA	NA	TRBV10-3	CAITSSGESSYTF	TGTGCCATCACCTCATCGGGTGAGTCAAGCTACACCTTC
TRBJ1-5	NA	NA	TRBV19	CASSISGVYNQPQHF	TGTGCCAGTAGTATATCGGGGGTTTACAATCAGCCCCAGCATTTT
TRBJ1-4	few	NA	TRBV19	CASSPSTEKLFF	TGTGCCAGTAGTCCGTCGACAGAAAAACTGTTTTTT
TRBJ2-7	NA	NA	TRBV4-2	CASSQARGTYEQYF	TGTGCCAGCAGCCAAGCTCGGGGGACCTACGAGCAGTACTTC
TRBJ2-7	NA	NA	TRBV5-6	CASSSVGGYLRSYEQYF	TGTGCCAGCAGCTCGGTTGGGGGGTACCTAAGATCCTACGAGCAGTACTTC
TRBJ2-5	NA	TRBD1	TRBV9	CASSGRDSQETQYF	TGTGCCAGCAGCGGACGGGACAGCCAAGAGACCCAGTACTTC
TRBJ2-5	NA	TRBD1	TRBV30	CAWSSARGMRETQYF	TGTGCCTGGAGTTCGGCCAGGGGGATGAGGGAGACCCAGTACTTC
TRBJ1-1	NA	NA	TRBV6-5	CASYQGADTEAFF	TGTGCCAGCTATCAGGGTGCGGACACTGAAGCTTTCTTT
TRBJ2-3	NA	TRBD2	TRBV9	CASSGSAGLADTQYF	TGTGCCAGCAGCGGATCAGCGGGGCTGGCGGATACGCAGTATTTT
TRBJ1-5	once	NA	TRBV2	CASSETIPMSQPQHF	TGTGCCAGCAGCGAAACGATACCTATGAGTCAGCCCCAGCATTTT
TRBJ2-5	once	TRBD2	TRBV7-6	CASSLVLRTSGGPHFVTQYF	TGTGCCAGCAGCTTAGTTCTCCGTACTAGCGGGGGGCCTCACTTTGTAACCCAGTACTTC
TRBJ1-2	NA	NA	TRBV9	CASSVEGSPGGYGYTF	TGTGCCAGCAGCGTAGAAGGCTCCCCGGGGGGGTATGGCTACACCTTC
TRBJ1-2	NA	NA	TRBV2	CAGRGTLGTSYGYTF	TGTGCCGGGCGAGGGACATTAGGGACTAGCTATGGCTACACCTTC
TRBJ1-6	NA	NA	TRBV18	CASSPGGNYNSPLHF	TGTGCCAGCTCACCGGGGGGAAACTATAATTCACCCCTCCACTTT
TRBJ2-2	NA	TRBD2	TRBV9	CASSVGWLAGTGELFF	TGTGCCAGCAGCGTAGGGTGGCTAGCGGGGACCGGGGAGCTGTTTTTT
TRBJ1-3	NA	NA	TRBV5-6	CASSLVGAGSGNTIYF	TGTGCCAGCAGCTTGGTGGGAGCGGGCTCTGGAAACACCATATATTTT
TRBJ2-2	NA	TRBD1	TRBV19	CASSPGQVYSGELFF	TGTGCCAGTAGTCCGGGACAGGTTTATAGCGGGGAGCTGTTTTTT
TRBJ1-4	few	NA	TRBV6-4	CASSGSLKEANEKLFF	TGTGCCAGCAGTGGTAGTCTAAAGGAGGCTAATGAAAAACTGTTTTTT
TRBJ1-3	NA	NA	TRBV9	CASSPGGSGNTIYF	TGTGCCAGCAGCCCGGGGGGGTCTGGAAACACCATATATTTT
TRBJ1-2	NA	NA	TRBV7-2	CASSFSSRDNYGYTF	TGTGCCAGCAGCTTCTCTTCGCGGGATAACTATGGCTACACCTTC